The source of this T cell receptor (beta chain) is a study of T cell repertoires in cytomegalovirus infection. This clonotype has only a few counts. The antigen is undetermined. TCRdb reanalysed the reads using MiXCR and keeps one entry per CDR3 protein. The sample includes around 69,000 distinct CDR3 sequences, 20% of them seen just once. Sequencing was performed on CD8+ T cells from cultured PBMCs, taken from culture after CMV antigen stimulation. The source is a human donor in good health (CMV status not recorded). Some clones in this sample may be carry-over from other donors' samples.

Here the CDR3 DNA reads TGTGCCAGCAGTTTAAATAAGCTAGCGGGGCCAACCAGCTCCTACAATGAGCAGTTCTTC. Encoded protein: CASSLNKLAGPTSSYNEQFF. The chain employs TRBV12-3 or TRBV12-4 and TRBJ2-1; 9 bases align to TRBD2. The CDR3 is made up of 20 amino acids. Trimming took 2 bases from V and 0 from J; bases not matched to a gene: 14.